The 9 T cell receptor beta chains below were found in one sample sequenced in a study of shared clonotypes between healthy human individuals. Sequencing used immunoSEQ multiplex PCR; TCRdb keeps in-frame clones, though not all of them. The sample carries approximately 2,300,000 clones, 92% recorded once. Sequencing used naive CD4+ T cells from PBMCs. Subset noted: CD45RA+ positively selected. These receptor sequences come from a man aged 18 to 30 in good health. Some clones in this sample may be carry-over from other donors' samples.

A few counts support this clone. Other nucleotide sequences in the sample specify the same CDR3. V gene TRBV7-9 combines with J gene TRBJ1-1; TRBD1 matches at 7 bases. The CDR3 covers 13 residues. The ends lost 2 bases at V and 3 bases at J; junction bases unmatched: 0. Germline CDR1 is SEHNR and CDR2 is FQNEAQ (reference sequence). CDR3 in amino acids: CASSLQGDTEAFF. The CDR3 region has the DNA TGTGCCAGCAGCTTACAGGGGGACACTGAAGCTTTCTTT. Complete variable domain (other parts from reference TRBV7-9 and TRBJ1-1): DTGVSQNPRHKITKRGQNVTFRCDPISEHNRLYWYRQTLGQGPEFLTYFQNEAQLEKSRLLSDRFSAERPKGSFSTLEIQRTEQGDSAMYLCASSLQGDTEAFFGQGTRLTVV.

The gene calls are TRBV30 and TRBJ1-1, with a tentative D call TRBD1 (6 bases). V lost 4 bases and J 6 bases, leaving 12 bases between the germline ends. CDR3 length: 12 amino acids. CDR1 is GTSNPN, CDR2 SVGIG, per germline (reference sequence). The CDR3 DNA follows: TGTGCCTGGAAGGCAGGGGAGGCTGAAGCTTTCTTT. It specifies CAWKAGEAEAFF. Drawing the rest from reference TRBV30 and TRBJ1-1, the complete variable domain is SQTIHQWPATLVQPVGSPLSLECTVEGTSNPNLYWYRQAAGRGLQLLFYSVGIGQISSEVPQNLSASRPQDRQFILSSKKLLLSDSGFYLCAWKAGEAEAFFGQGTRLTVV.

This chain uses TRBV29-1 with TRBJ2-6; TRBD1 matches 7 bases. Germline CDR1 SQVTM, CDR2 ANQGSEA. The CDR3 is 16 amino acids. V lost 7 bases and J lost 0; bases outside the gene matches: 9. The CDR3 DNA sequence: TGCAGCGGTCTACAGGGGACCTACTCTGGGGCCAACGTCCTGACTTTC. Its translation: CSGLQGTYSGANVLTF.

The V and J genes are TRBV5-1 and TRBJ2-5; D uncertain. Germline V gene sequence: CDR1 SGHRS, CDR2 YFSETQ. Trimming left V 1 base short and J 2 bases short, with 9 bases between. This CDR3 has 14 residues. The CDR3 protein is CASSLIAPQETQYF. The CDR3 DNA follows: TGCGCCAGCAGCTTGATCGCGCCTCAAGAGACCCAGTACTTC.

This chain joins TRBV7-2 and TRBJ2-7; TRBD2 aligns across 8 bases. From germline, CDR1 is SGHTA and CDR2 FQGNSA. This CDR3 region has 15 residues. V gave up 1 base and J gave up 2 bases; unmatched junction bases: 4. CDR3 amino acids: CASSLEGSGTYEQYF. CDR3 DNA: TGTGCCAGCAGCTTAGAAGGTAGCGGGACCTACGAGCAGTACTTC. The full variable domain, completed using reference TRBV7-2 and TRBJ2-7, is GAGVSQSPSNKVTEKGKDVELRCDPISGHTALYWYRQSLGQGLEFLIYFQGNSAPDKSGLPSDRFSAERTGGSVSTLTIQRTQQEDSAVYLCASSLEGSGTYEQYFGPGTRLTVT.

The chain couples TRBV7-8 to TRBJ2-3; 8 nucleotides align to TRBD2. Losses at the gene ends were 5 bases for V and 4 bases for J; bases not matched to a gene: 5. The germline gives CDR1 SGHVS, CDR2 FQNEAQ. This CDR3 has 14 residues. This chain's CDR3 is CASSQGLVADTQYF. CDR3 in DNA: TGTGCCAGCAGCCAGGGACTAGTCGCAGATACGCAGTATTTT.

The J gene is TRBJ2-1, the V gene TRBV11-1; 10 bases fit TRBD2. The CDR3 covers 16 residues. CDR1 and CDR2 (germline): SGHAT, FQDESV (reference sequence). V shed 6 bases, J shed 8 bases, and the junction held 13 bases outside the gene matches. The CDR3 DNA sequence: TGTGCCAGCAGTAGGGCTAGCGGGAGTAATTGGGATGAGCAGTTCTTC. It encodes CASSRASGSNWDEQFF.

The V and J genes are TRBV7-2 and TRBJ2-7; D not resolved. Between the trimmed V and J ends, which lost 5 bases and 7 bases, there was a span of 15 bases. The CDR3 has 13 residues. Germline values: CDR1 SGHTA, CDR2 FQGNSA. This CDR3 reads CASSKDARLEQYF. In nucleotides, the CDR3 is TGTGCCAGCAGCAAGGACGCCAGGTTGGAGCAGTACTTC.

The genes are TRBV18 and TRBJ2-1; D is unclear. V lost 3 bases and J 8 bases, leaving 8 bases between the germline ends. Germline V lookup: CDR1 KGHSH, CDR2 LQKENI. This CDR3 is 12 amino acids long. CDR3 bases: TGTGCCAGCTCACCCGATGTTGATGAGCAGTTCTTC. Amino acids: CASSPDVDEQFF.